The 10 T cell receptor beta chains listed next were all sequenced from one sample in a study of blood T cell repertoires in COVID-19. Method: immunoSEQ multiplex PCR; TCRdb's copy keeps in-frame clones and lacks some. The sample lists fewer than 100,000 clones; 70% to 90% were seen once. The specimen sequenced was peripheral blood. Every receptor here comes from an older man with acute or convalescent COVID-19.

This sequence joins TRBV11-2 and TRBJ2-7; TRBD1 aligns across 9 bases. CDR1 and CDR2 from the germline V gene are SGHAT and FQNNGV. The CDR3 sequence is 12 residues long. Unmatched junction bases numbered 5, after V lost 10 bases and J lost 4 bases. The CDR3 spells CATRDRGYEQYF. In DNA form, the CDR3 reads TGTGCCACTCGCGACAGGGGGTACGAGCAGTACTTC.

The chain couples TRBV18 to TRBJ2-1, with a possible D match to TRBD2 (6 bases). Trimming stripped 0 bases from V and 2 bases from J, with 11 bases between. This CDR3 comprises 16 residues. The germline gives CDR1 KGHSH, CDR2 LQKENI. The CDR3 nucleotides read TGTGCCAGCTCACCACCGGGGGGTGAAACCTACAATGAGCAGTTCTTC. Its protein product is CASSPPGGETYNEQFF.

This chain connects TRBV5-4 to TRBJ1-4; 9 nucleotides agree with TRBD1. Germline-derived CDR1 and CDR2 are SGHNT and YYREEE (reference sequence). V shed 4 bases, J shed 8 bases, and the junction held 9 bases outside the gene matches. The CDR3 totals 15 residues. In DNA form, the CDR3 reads TGTGCCAGCAGCCCTGGGACAGGGTTGGAGGAAAAACTGTTTTTT. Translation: CASSPGTGLEEKLFF.

The CDR3, as DNA: TGTGCCAGCAGCGCCGAGGCCAGCGGAACAGATACGCAGTATTTT. Protein product: CASSAEASGTDTQYF. The rearrangement uses TRBV9 and TRBJ2-3; possible D gene TRBD2, 5 bases. This CDR3 has 15 amino acids. Trimming stripped 3 bases from V and 3 bases from J, with 14 bases between. The germline V gene encodes CDR1 SGDLS and CDR2 YYNGEE.

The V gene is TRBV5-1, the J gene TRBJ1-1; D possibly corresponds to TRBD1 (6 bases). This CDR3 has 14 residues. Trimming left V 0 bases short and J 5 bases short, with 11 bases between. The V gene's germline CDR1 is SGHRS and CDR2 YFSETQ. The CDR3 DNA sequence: TGCGCCAGCAGCTTGGTGGCAGGGGAGACTGAAGCTTTCTTT. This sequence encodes CASSLVAGETEAFF.

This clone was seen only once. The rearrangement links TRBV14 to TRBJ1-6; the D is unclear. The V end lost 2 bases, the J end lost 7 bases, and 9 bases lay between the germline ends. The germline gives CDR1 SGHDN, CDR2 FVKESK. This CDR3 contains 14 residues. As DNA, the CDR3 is TGTGCCAGCAGCCAAAGCCAAAGCAATTCACCCCTCCACTTT. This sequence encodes CASSQSQSNSPLHF.

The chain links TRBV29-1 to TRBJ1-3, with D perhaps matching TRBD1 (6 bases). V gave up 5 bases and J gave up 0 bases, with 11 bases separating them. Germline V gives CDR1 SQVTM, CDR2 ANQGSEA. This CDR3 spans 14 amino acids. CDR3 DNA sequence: TGCAGCGTTCGCCAACAGGGCTCTGGAAACACCATATATTTT. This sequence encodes CSVRQQGSGNTIYF.

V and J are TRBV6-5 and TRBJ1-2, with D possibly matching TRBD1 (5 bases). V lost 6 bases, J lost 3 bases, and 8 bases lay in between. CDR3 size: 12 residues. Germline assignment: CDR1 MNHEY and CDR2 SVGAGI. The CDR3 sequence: CASRQADYGYTF. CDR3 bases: TGTGCCAGCAGACAGGCGGACTATGGCTACACCTTC.

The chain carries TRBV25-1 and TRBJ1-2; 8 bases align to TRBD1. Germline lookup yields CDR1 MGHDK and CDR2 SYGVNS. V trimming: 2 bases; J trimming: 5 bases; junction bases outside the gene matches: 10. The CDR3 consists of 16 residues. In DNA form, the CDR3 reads TGTGCCAGCAGTGAACAGGGGCAGGGGGCGAATTATGGCTACACCTTC. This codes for CASSEQGQGANYGYTF.

CDR3 region: CASSQGGGREQYF. CDR3 DNA sequence: TGTGCCAGCAGCCAAGGGGGGGGGCGCGAGCAGTACTTC. The genes are TRBV3-1 (or the pseudogene TRBV3-2) and TRBJ2-7, with a weak D call TRBD2 (7 bases). Germline lookup yields CDR1 LGHDT and CDR2 YNNKEL (reference sequence). CDR3 length equals 13 residues. V gave up 1 base and J gave up 6 bases, with 10 bases separating them.